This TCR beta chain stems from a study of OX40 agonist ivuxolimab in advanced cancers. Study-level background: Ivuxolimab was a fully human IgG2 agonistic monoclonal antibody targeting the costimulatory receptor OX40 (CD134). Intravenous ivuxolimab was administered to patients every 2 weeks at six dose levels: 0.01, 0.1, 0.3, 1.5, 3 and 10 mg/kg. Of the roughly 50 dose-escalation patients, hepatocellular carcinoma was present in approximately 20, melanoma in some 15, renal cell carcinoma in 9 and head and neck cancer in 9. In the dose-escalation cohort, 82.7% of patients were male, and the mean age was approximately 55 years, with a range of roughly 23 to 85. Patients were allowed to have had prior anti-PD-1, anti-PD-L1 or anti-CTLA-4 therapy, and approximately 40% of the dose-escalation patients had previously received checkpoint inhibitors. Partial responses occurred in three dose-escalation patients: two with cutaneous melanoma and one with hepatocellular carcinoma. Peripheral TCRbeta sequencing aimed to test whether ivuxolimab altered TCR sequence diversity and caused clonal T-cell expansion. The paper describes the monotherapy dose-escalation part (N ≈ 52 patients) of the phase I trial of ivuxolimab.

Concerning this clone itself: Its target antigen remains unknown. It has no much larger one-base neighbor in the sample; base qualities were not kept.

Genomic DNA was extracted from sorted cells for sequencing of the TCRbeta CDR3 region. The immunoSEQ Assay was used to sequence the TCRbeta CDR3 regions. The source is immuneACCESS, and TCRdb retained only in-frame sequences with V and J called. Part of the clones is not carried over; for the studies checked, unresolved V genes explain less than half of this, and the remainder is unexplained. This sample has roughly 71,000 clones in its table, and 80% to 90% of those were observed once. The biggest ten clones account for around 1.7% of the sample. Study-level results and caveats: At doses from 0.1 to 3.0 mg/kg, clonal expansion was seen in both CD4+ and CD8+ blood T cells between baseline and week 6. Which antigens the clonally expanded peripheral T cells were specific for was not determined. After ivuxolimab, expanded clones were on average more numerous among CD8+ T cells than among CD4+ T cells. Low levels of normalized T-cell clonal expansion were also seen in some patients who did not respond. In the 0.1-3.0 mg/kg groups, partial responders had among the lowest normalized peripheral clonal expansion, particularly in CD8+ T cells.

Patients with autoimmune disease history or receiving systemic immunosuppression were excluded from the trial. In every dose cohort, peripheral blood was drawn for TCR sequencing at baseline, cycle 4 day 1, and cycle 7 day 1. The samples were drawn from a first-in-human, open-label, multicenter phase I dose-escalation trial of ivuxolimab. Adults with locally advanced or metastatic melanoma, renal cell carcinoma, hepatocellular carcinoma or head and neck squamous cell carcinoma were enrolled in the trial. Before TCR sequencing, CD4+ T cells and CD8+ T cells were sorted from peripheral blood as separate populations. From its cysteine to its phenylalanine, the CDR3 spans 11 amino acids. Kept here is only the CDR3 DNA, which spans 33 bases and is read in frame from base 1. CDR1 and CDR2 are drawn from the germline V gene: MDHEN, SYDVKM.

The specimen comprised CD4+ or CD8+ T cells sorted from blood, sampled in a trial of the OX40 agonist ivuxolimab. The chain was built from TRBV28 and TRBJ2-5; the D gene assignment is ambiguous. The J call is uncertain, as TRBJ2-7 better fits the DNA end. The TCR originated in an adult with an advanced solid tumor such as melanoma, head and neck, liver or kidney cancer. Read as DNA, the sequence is TGTGCCAGCACCTTTTCCTACGAGCAGTACTTC. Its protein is CASTFSYEQYF.